This TCR beta chain was captured by sequencing in a study of T cell clonality in common variable immunodeficiency. Caucasian heritage predominated among both patients and controls. Blood samples were heparinized, about 5 to 9 ml per donor. This clone was observed at least ten times. The CDR3 end lies 3 residues beyond the end of the read and is filled in from the germline J gene. Per germline, CDR1 MNHEY and CDR2 SVGEGT. With 7 bases clipped from V and 0 bases from J, the junction kept 7 bases outside the gene matches. The CDR3 has 15 amino acids. Using immunoSEQ multiplex PCR, the repertoire was profiled, and TCRdb retains in-frame clones only, with some absent. The specimen has 55,000 or so clones, none found just once.

Sequencing used peripheral blood mononuclear cells. The TCR was taken from a person aged 18 to 75 in good health. V gene TRBV6-2 or TRBV6-3 combines with J gene TRBJ2-3; 7 bases fit TRBD2. The sequenced part of the CDR3 DNA is TGTGCCAGCAACGGCGGGGGTCTTAGCACAGATACG. Translating it yields CASNGGGLSTDT. The entire CDR3 is CASNGGGLSTDTQYF.